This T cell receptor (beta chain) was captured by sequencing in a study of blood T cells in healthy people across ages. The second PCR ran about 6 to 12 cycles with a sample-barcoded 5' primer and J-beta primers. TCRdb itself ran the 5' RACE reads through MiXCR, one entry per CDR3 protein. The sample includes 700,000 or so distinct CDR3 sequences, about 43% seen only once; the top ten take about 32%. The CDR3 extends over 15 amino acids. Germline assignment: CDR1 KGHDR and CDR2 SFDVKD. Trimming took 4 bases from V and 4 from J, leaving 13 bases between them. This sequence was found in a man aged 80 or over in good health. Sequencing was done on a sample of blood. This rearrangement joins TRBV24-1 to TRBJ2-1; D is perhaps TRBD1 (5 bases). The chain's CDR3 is CATSDNTGPYNEQFF. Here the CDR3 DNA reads TGTGCCACCAGTGACAACACAGGCCCTTACAATGAGCAGTTCTTC.